This T cell receptor (beta chain) was sequenced for a study of read filtering for tumor transcriptome and immune sequencing. General study findings and limits: About four fifths of IR-seq clonotypes had a single read, yet these held 3.5% to 4.5% of reads. The CD138-negative fraction was mixed bone marrow immune cells, not pure T cells.

The library was built from approximately 400 ng RNA with molecular barcoded adaptors for alpha/delta and beta/gamma chains. One entry per CDR3 protein, called by TCRdb with MiXCR from the reads. Of about 58,000 distinct CDR3 sequences listed, roughly an eighth are singletons. This clonotype was seen repeatedly, ten times or more. Its antigen is as yet unknown. The CDR3 is 12 residues long. Germline-derived CDR1 and CDR2 are MNHEY and SVGEGT. V was cut by 10 bases and J by 2 bases, with 11 bases left in between. Sequenced input: a population of CD138-negative cells sorted from bone marrow. The chain uses TRBV6-2 or TRBV6-3 and TRBJ2-5; TRBD2 might be the D (5 bases). The receptor comes from a donor over 35 with multiple myeloma. The CDR3 nucleotides are TGTGCCACCCGAAGGGAGCAAGAGACCCAGTACTTC. Protein sequence: CATRREQETQYF.